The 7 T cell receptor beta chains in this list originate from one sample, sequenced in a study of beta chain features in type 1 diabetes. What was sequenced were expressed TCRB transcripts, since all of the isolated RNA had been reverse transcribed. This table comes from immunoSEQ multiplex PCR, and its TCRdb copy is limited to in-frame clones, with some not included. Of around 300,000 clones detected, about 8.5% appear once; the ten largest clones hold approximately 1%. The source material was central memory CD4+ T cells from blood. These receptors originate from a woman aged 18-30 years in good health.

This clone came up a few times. This CDR3 reads CASSLQGHQPQHF. The DNA for the CDR3 is TGTGCCAGCAGCTTACAGGGGCATCAGCCCCAGCATTTT. The V and J genes are TRBV7-2 and TRBJ1-5; possible D gene TRBD1, 6 bases. In germline, CDR1 is SGHTA, CDR2 FQGNSA. The V end lost 2 bases, the J end lost 5 bases, and 7 bases lay between the germline ends. The CDR3 totals 13 residues. Based on the CDR3 plus reference TRBV7-2 and TRBJ1-5, the full variable domain is GAGVSQSPSNKVTEKGKDVELRCDPISGHTALYWYRQSLGQGLEFLIYFQGNSAPDKSGLPSDRFSAERTGGSVSTLTIQRTQQEDSAVYLCASSLQGHQPQHFGDGTRLSIL.

CDR3 in amino acids: CASRTSWGIGSYNEQFF. CDR3 sequence (DNA): TGTGCCAGCAGGACCTCGTGGGGGATCGGCTCCTACAATGAGCAGTTCTTC. The rearrangement joins TRBV7-2 to TRBJ2-1, with D tentatively TRBD1 or TRBD2 (5 bases each). This CDR3 contains 17 residues. Germline CDR1 and CDR2: SGHTA and FQGNSA. V lost 6 bases and J 0 bases, leaving 18 bases between the germline ends.

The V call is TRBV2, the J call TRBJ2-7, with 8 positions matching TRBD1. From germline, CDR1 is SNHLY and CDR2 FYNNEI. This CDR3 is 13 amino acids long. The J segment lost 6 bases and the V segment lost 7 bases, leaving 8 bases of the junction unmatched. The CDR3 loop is CASMEDRAAEQYF. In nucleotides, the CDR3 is TGTGCCAGCATGGAGGACAGGGCGGCCGAGCAGTACTTC.

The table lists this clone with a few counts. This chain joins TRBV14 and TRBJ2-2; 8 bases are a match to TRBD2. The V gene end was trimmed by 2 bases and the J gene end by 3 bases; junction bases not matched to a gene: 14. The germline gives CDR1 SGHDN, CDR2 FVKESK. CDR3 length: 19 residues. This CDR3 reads CASSQLVRPGLGDTGELFF. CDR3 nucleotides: TGTGCCAGCAGCCAATTGGTGCGACCGGGACTAGGCGACACCGGGGAGCTGTTTTTT.

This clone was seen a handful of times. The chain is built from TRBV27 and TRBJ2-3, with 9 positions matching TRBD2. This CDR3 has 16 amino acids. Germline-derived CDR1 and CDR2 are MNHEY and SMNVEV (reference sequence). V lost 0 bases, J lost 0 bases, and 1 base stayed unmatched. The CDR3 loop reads CASSLSLAGSTDTQYF. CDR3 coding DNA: TGTGCCAGCAGTTTATCCCTAGCGGGAAGCACAGATACGCAGTATTTT.

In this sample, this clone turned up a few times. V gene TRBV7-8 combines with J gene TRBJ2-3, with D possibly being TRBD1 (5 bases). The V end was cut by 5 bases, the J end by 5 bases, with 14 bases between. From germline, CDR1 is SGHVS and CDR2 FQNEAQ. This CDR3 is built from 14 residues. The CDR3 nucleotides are TGTGCCAGCAGCAGGGGTCAAGGCATAGATACGCAGTATTTT. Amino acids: CASSRGQGIDTQYF. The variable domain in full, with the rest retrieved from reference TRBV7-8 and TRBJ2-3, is GAGVSQSPRYKVAKRGQDVALRCDPISGHVSLFWYQQALGQGPEFLTYFQNEAQLDKSGLPSDRFFAERPEGSVSTLKIQRTQQEDSAVYLCASSRGQGIDTQYFGPGTRLTVL.

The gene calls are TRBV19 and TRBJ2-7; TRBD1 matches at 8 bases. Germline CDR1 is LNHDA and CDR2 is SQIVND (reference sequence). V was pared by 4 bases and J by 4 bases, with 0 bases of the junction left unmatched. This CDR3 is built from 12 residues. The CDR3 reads CASSRDRYEQYF. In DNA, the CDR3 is TGTGCCAGTAGTAGGGACAGGTACGAGCAGTACTTC.